This T cell receptor beta chain derives from a study of blood T cell repertoires in COVID-19. Across the whole study: Specimens from acute and convalescent COVID-19 originated in the United States, Italy and Spain.

Sequencing was performed with immunoSEQ multiplex PCR; in TCRdb, only in-frame clones are kept and a portion is missing. The table includes about 100,000 clones, 75% to 90% detected once. The V gene end was trimmed by 6 bases and the J gene end by 0 bases; junction bases not matched to a gene: 3. This CDR3 contains 15 residues. Germline lookup yields CDR1 MNHEY and CDR2 SVGAGI. This sequence was found in an elderly man with acute or convalescent COVID-19. The rearrangement uses TRBV6-5 and TRBJ2-7; 12 nucleotides agree with TRBD2. Sample: peripheral blood. CDR3 sequence (DNA): TGTGCCAGCAGCGCGACTAGCGGGAGCTCCTACGAGCAGTACTTC. Its translation: CASSATSGSSYEQYF.